This record concerns one TCR beta chain sequence. The sample is drawn from a study of blood T cell repertoires in COVID-19. In the original processing: Using reference gene primer amplification, nucleated cell counts were estimated. This table comes from immunoSEQ multiplex PCR, and its TCRdb copy is limited to in-frame clones, with some not included. V and J calls and clone size are given by that table; D and trimming were obtained from the DNA. There are about 39,000 clones in the sample; 75% to 80% occur only once, and under 9% lies in the top ten. The J segment lost 5 bases and the V segment lost 2 bases, leaving 6 bases of the junction unmatched. Germline-derived CDR1 and CDR2 are SGHRS and YFSETQ. The CDR3 loop spans 14 amino acids.

This rearrangement joins TRBV5-1 to TRBJ2-7; TRBD1 aligns across 8 bases. Sequencing was performed on peripheral blood. The TCR sequence derives from a man between 65 and 85 years old with active or convalescent COVID-19. CDR3: CASSFTGTGHEQYF. In DNA, the CDR3 is TGCGCCAGCAGCTTTACCGGGACAGGTCACGAGCAGTACTTC.